This T cell receptor (beta chain) was recovered during a study of blood T cell repertoires in COVID-19. For the study at large: Some COVID-19 samples were acute and others convalescent; all came from the United States, Italy and Spain. T cells, B-cell-depleted T cells, or PBMCs supplied cDNA or gDNA.

As processed by the authors: The assay estimated nucleated cells by amplifying reference gene primers. Libraries were prepared by immunoSEQ multiplex PCR; TCRdb keeps only in-frame clonotypes and omits some of them. The V and J calls and clone size were taken over from that table, and D and trimming were inferred from the DNA. This sample has more than 55,000 clones, with around 77% found just once. V lost 7 bases and J lost 2; bases outside the gene matches: 7. This CDR3 is 15 amino acids long. CDR1 is KGHSH and CDR2 is LQKENI in the germline V gene. The sample consisted of peripheral blood. This clonotype was sampled from a man older than 75 with active or convalescent COVID-19. This sequence joins TRBV18 and TRBJ1-5; TRBD1 matches at 8 bases. CDR3 amino acids: CASLGQGTGNQPQHF. CDR3 coding DNA: TGTGCCAGCTTAGGACAGGGTACGGGCAATCAGCCCCAGCATTTT.